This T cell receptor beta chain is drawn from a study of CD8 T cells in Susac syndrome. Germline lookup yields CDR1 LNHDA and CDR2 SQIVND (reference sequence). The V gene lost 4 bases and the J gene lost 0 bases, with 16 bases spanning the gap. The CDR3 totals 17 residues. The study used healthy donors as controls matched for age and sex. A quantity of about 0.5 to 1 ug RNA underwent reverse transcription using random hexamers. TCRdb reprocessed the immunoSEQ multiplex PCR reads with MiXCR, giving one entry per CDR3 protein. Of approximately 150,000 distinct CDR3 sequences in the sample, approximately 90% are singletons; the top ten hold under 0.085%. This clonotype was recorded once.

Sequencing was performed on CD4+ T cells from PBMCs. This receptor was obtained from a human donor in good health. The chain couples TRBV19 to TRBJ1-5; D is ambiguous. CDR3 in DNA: TGTGCCAGTAGTACCACCCGCTTGCGGATTAGCAATCAGCCCCAGCATTTT. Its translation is CASSTTRLRISNQPQHF.